This record concerns one T cell receptor (beta chain) sequence. Its target is unknown. This record belongs to a study of T cells expressing NK-cell markers. Study findings and constraints: NKG2C+ dominant clonotype frequencies in 6 or 7 donors were roughly 1.0-7.0% of CD8+ T cells.

This CDR3 is 16 amino acids long. Germline V gene data show CDR1 as SGHRS and CDR2 as YFSETQ. TCRdb re-called the 5' RACE reads and shows each CDR3 protein once, DNA omitted. The repertoire shows 450,000 to 600,000 distinct CDR3 sequences; the top ten hold approximately 3.6%. The sequenced sample consisted of blood T cells: a sorted CD56 or NKG2C T cell subset, CD4+ or CD8+ T cells, or bulk PBMC T cells (not recorded which). The chain has TRBV5-1 and TRBJ2-5; TCRdb's D call, TRBD1, is unchecked because there is no DNA. The sequence came from a man aged 18-30 years in good health. The CDR3 here is CASSFGITGKGETQYF.